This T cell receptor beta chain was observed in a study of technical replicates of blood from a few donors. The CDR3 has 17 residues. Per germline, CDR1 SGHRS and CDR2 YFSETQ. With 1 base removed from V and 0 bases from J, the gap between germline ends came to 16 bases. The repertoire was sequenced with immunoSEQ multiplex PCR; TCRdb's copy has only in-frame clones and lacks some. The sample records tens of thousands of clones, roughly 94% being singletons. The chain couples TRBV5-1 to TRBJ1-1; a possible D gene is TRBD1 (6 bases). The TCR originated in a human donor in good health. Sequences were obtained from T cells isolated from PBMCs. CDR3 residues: CASSLQGFQGLNTEAFF. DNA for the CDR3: TGCGCCAGCAGCTTGCAAGGTTTCCAGGGGTTGAACACTGAAGCTTTCTTT.